This T cell receptor beta chain was sequenced for a study of cytomegalovirus exposure and HLA in healthy donors. Looking at the study overall: A preliminary data release comprised around 85 million unique TCRs obtained from HLA-typed donors. General study points: The classifier reportedly diagnosed cytomegalovirus status with high sensitivity and specificity. Of the V segments, some could not be distinguished, including TRBV6-2 and TRBV6-3, and were excluded.

This CDR3 is built from 14 residues. The J segment lost 3 bases and the V segment lost 4 bases, leaving 5 bases of the junction unmatched. Germline CDR1 MNHEY, CDR2 SVGAGI. Researchers ran the PCR with 60 Vbeta and 13 Jbeta primers. Profiling relied on immunoSEQ multiplex PCR, and the TCRdb table lists in-frame clones only, not all of them. The sample consists of about 160,000 clones, 65% to 85% of them appearing once. This clone has a single count. Its matching antigen is unknown. This sequence was found in a man in his forties or fifties in good health and CMV-seropositive. V usage is TRBV6-5 and J usage is TRBJ1-2, with 7 positions matching TRBD1. Input material: PBMCs. For the CDR3, the DNA is TGTGCCAGCAGTTCTTGGGACAGCCACTATGGCTACACCTTC. This codes for CASSSWDSHYGYTF.